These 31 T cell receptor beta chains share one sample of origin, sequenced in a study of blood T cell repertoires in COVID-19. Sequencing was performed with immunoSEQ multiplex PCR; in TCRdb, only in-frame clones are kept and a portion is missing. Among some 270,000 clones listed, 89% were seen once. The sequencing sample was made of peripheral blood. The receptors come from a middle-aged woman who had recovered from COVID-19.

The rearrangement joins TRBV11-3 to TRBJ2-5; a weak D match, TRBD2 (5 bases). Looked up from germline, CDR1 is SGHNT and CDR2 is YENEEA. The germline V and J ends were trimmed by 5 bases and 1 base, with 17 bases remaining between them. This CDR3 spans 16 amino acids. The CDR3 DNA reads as TGTGCCAGCAGCCCCCCGGTGGGCGGGCCCCAAGAGACCCAGTACTTC. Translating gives CASSPPVGGPQETQYF.

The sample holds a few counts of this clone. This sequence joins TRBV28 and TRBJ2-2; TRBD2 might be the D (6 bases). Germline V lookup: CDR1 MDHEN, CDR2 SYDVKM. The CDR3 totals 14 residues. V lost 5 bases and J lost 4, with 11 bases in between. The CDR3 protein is CASSQAGFTGELFF. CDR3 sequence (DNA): TGTGCCAGCAGTCAGGCGGGGTTCACCGGGGAGCTGTTTTTT.

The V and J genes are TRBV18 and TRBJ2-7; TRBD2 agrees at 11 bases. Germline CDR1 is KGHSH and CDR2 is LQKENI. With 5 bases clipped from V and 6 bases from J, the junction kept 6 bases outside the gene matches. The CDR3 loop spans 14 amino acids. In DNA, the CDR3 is TGTGCCAGCTCAGGGCTAGCGGGAGGAGGCGAGCAGTACGTC. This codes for CASSGLAGGGEQYV.

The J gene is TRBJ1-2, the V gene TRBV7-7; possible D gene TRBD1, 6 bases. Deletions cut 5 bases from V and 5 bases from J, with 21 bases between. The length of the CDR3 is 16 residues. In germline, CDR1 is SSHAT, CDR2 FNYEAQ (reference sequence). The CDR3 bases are TGTGCCAGCAGCCCAACACAGGGATTTCGTCGGTATGGCTACACCTTC. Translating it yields CASSPTQGFRRYGYTF.

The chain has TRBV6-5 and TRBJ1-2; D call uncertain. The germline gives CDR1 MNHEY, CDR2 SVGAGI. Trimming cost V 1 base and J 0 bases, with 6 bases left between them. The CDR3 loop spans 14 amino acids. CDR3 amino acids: CASSYWGANYGYTF. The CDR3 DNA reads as TGTGCCAGCAGTTACTGGGGAGCTAACTATGGCTACACCTTC.

CDR3 sequence: CAWRRHQGEKLFF. The CDR3 DNA is TGTGCCTGGAGGCGACACCAGGGTGAAAAACTGTTTTTT. The rearrangement uses TRBV30 and TRBJ1-4; tentatively, D is TRBD1 (5 bases). Trimming shortened V by 3 bases and J by 7 bases, and 12 bases separated the two germline ends. CDR3 length: 13 residues. Germline values: CDR1 GTSNPN, CDR2 SVGIG (reference sequence). Drawing the rest from reference TRBV30 and TRBJ1-4, the complete variable domain is SQTIHQWPATLVQPVGSPLSLECTVEGTSNPNLYWYRQAAGRGLQLLFYSVGIGQISSEVPQNLSASRPQDRQFILSSKKLLLSDSGFYLCAWRRHQGEKLFFGSGTQLSVL.

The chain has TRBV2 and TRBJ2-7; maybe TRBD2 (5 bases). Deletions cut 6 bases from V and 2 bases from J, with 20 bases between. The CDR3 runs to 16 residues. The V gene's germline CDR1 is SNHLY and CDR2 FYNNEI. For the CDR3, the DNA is TGTGCCAGCAGGAGGGATACAGAACCTGGGCCCTACGAGCAGTACTTC. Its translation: CASRRDTEPGPYEQYF. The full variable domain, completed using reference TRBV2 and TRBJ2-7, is EPEVTQTPSHQVTQMGQEVILRCVPISNHLYFYWYRQILGQKVEFLVSFYNNEISEKSEIFDDQFSVERPDGSNFTLKIRSTKLEDSAMYFCASRRDTEPGPYEQYFGPGTRLTVT.

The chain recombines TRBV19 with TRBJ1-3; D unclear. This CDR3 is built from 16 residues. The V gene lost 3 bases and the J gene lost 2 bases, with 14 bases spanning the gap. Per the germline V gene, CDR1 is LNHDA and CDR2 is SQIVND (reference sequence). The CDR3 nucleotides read TGTGCCAGTAGTATCGTCCAACAGAGACCTGGAAACACCATATATTTT. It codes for CASSIVQQRPGNTIYF.

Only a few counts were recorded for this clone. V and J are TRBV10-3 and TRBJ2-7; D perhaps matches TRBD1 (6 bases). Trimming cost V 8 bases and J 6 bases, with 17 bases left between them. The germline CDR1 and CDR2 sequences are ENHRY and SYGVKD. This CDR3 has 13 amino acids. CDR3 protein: CAIGETRDTEQYF. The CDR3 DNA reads TGTGCCATCGGAGAGACCCGGGACACCGAGCAGTACTTC.

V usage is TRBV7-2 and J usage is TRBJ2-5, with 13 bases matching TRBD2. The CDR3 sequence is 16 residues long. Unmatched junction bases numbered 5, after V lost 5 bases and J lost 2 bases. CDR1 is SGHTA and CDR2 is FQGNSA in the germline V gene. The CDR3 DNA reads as TGTGCCAGCAGCCGGGGACTAGCGGGATCTCAAGAGACCCAGTACTTC. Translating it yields CASSRGLAGSQETQYF.

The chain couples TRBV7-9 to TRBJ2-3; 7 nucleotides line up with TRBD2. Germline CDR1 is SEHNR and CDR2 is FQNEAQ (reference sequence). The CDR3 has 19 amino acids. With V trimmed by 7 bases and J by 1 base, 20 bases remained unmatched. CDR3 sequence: CASNDFVGGGMAGTDTQYF. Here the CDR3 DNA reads TGTGCCAGCAACGACTTCGTTGGGGGGGGAATGGCAGGCACAGATACGCAGTATTTT. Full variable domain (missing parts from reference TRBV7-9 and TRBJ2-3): DTGVSQNPRHKITKRGQNVTFRCDPISEHNRLYWYRQTLGQGPEFLTYFQNEAQLEKSRLLSDRFSAERPKGSFSTLEIQRTEQGDSAMYLCASNDFVGGGMAGTDTQYFGPGTRLTVL.

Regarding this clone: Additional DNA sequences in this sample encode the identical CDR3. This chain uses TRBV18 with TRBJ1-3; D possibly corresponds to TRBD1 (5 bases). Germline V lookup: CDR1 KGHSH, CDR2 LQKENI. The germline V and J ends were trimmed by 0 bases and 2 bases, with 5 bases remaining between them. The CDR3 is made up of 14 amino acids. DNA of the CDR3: TGTGCCAGCTCACCACCAGGGGCTGGAAACACCATATATTTT. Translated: CASSPPGAGNTIYF.

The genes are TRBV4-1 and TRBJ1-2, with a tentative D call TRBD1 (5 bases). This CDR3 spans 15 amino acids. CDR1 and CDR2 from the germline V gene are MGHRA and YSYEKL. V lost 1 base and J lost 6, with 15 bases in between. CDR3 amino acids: CASSQVGAGLNGYTF. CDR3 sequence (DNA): TGCGCCAGCAGCCAAGTAGGGGCAGGGTTGAATGGCTACACCTTC.

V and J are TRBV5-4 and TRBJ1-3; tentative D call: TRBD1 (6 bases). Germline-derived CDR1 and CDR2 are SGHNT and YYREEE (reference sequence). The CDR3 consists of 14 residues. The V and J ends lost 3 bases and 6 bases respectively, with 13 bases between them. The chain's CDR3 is CASSSTGYANTIYF. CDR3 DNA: TGTGCCAGCAGCTCTACAGGGTACGCAAACACCATATATTTT.

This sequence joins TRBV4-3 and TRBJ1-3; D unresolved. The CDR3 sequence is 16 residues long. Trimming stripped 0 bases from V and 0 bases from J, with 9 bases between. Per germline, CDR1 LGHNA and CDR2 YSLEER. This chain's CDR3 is CASSQDSRSSGNTIYF. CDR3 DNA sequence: TGCGCCAGCAGCCAAGATAGCAGAAGCTCTGGAAACACCATATATTTT.

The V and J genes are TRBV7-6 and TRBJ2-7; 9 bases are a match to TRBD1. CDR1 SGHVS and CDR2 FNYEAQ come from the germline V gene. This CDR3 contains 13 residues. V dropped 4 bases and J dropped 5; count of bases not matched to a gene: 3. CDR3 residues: CASSSGTGNEQYF. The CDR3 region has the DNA TGTGCCAGCAGCTCCGGGACAGGGAACGAGCAGTACTTC.

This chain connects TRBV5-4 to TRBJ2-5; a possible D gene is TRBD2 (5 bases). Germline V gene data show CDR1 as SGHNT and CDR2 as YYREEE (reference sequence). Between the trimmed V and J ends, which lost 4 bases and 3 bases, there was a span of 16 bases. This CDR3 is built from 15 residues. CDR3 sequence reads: CASSSEEKRKETQYF. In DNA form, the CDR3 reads TGTGCCAGCAGCAGTGAGGAGAAGCGGAAAGAGACCCAGTACTTC.

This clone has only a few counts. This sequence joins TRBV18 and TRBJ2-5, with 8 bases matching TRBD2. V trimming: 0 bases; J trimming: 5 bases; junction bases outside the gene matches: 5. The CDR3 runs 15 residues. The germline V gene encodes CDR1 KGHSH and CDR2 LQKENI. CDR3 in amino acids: CASSPPSSGRETQYF. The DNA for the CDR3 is TGTGCCAGCTCACCACCCTCTAGCGGGCGGGAGACCCAGTACTTC.

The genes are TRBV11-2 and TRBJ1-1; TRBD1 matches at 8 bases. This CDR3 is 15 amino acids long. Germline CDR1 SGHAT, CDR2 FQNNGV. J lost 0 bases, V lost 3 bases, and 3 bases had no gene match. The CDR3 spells CASSLTGAVNTEAFF. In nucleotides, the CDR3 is TGTGCCAGCAGCTTGACAGGGGCGGTGAACACTGAAGCTTTCTTT.

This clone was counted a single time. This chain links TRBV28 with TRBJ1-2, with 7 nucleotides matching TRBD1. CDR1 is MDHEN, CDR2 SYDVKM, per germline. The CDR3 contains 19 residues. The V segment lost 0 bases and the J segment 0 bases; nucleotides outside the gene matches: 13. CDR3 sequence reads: CASSLWEDRPLSPNYGYTF. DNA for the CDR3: TGTGCCAGCAGTTTATGGGAGGACAGGCCTCTATCTCCTAACTATGGCTACACCTTC.

The CDR3 loop is CASSPANRVFNYGYTF. DNA of the CDR3: TGTGCCAGCAGTCCCGCAAACAGGGTATTTAACTATGGCTACACCTTC. This chain connects TRBV28 to TRBJ1-2; a weak D match, TRBD1 (6 bases). This CDR3 contains 16 residues. CDR1 is MDHEN, CDR2 SYDVKM, per germline. V lost 5 bases and J lost 1, with 17 bases in between.

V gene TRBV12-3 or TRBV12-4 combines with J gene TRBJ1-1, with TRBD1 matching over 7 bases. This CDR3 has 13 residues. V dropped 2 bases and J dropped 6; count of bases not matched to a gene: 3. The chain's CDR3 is CASSLTDRAEAFF. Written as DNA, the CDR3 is TGTGCCAGCAGTTTAACCGACAGGGCTGAAGCTTTCTTT.

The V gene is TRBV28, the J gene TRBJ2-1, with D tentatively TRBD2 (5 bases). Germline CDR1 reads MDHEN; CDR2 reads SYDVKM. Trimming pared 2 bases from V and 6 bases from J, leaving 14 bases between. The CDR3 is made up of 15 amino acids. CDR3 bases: TGTGCCAGCAGTTTAGAGGGCTATCGAAGCAATGAGCAGTTCTTC. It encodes CASSLEGYRSNEQFF.

CDR3 in amino acids: CASSVDQGIGGYTF. In nucleotides, the CDR3 is TGTGCCAGCAGCGTAGATCAGGGTATAGGTGGCTACACCTTC. The rearrangement links TRBV9 to TRBJ1-2, with D perhaps matching TRBD1 (5 bases). Per germline, CDR1 SGDLS and CDR2 YYNGEE. The V and J ends lost 0 bases and 7 bases respectively, with 13 bases between them. The CDR3 spans 14 residues. Using reference TRBV9 and TRBJ1-2 for the parts outside the CDR3, the full variable domain is DSGVTQTPKHLITATGQRVTLRCSPRSGDLSVYWYQQSLDQGLQFLIQYYNGEERAKGNILERFSAQQFPDLHSELNLSSLELGDSALYFCASSVDQGIGGYTFGSGTRLTVV.

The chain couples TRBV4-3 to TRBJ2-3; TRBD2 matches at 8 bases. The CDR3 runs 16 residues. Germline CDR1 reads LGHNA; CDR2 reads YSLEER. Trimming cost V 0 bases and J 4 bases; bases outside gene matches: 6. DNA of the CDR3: TGCGCCAGCAGCCAAGACCGGGCGGGAGGCGCAGATACGCAGTATTTT. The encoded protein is CASSQDRAGGADTQYF.

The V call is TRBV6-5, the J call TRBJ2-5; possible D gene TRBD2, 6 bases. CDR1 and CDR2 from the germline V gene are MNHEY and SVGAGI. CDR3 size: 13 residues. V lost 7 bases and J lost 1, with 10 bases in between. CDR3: CASTLAPQETQYF. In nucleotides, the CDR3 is TGTGCCAGCACACTAGCTCCCCAAGAGACCCAGTACTTC.

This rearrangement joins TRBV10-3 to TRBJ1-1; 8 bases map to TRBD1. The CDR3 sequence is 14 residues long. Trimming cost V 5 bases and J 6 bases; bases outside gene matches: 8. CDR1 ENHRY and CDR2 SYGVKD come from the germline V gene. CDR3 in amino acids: CAISNGQGMAEAFF. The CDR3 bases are TGTGCCATCAGTAATGGACAGGGTATGGCTGAAGCTTTCTTT.

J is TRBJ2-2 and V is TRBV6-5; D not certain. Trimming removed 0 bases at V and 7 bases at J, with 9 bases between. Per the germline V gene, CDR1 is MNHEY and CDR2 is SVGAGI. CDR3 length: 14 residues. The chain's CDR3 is CASSYSIGGGELFF. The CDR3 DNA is TGTGCCAGCAGTTACTCGATAGGCGGCGGGGAGCTGTTTTTT.

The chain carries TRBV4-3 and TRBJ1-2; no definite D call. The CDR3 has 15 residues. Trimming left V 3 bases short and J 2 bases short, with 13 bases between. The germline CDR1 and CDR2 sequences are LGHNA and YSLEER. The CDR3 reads CASSQGRAGNYGYTF. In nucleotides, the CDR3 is TGCGCCAGCAGCCAGGGTAGGGCGGGAAACTATGGCTACACCTTC.

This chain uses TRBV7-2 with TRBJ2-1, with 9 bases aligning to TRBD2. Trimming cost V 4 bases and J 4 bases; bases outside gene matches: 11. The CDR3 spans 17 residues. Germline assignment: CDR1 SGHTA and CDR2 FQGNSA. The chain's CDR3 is CASSSYLGLATYNEQFF. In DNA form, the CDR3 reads TGTGCCAGCAGCTCCTACTTAGGACTAGCGACTTACAATGAGCAGTTCTTC.

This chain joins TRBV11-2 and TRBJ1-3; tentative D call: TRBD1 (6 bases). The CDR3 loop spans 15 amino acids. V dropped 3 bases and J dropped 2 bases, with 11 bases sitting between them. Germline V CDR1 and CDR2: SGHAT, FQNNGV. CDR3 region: CASSLSGQTGNTIYF. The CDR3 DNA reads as TGTGCCAGCAGCTTGAGCGGACAGACTGGAAACACCATATATTTT.